These 23 T cell receptor beta chains were all obtained from the same sample, sequenced in a study of tumor and adjacent non-tumor tissue in lung cancer. A modified ARM-PCR protocol with three rounds of nested PCR amplified TCRbeta. Each CDR3 protein is one row after TCRdb ran MiXCR on the multiplex PCR reads. There are 77,000 or so distinct CDR3 sequences in the sample; approximately 82% occur only once, and 30% to 50% lies in the top ten. This sample's RNA came from whole unsorted tissue. This non-tumor lung sample came from over 3 cm beyond the tumor edge. Material: distant non-tumor lung tissue. The source is a man aged 65 to 79 with non-small cell lung cancer.

The chain carries TRBV11-2 and TRBJ2-6; D is ambiguous. V was cut by 0 bases and J by 0 bases, with 3 bases left in between. The length of the CDR3 is 15 residues. The germline V gene has CDR1 SGHAT and CDR2 FQNNGV. The chain's CDR3 is CASSLEGSGANVLTF. The CDR3 coding sequence is TGTGCCAGCAGCTTAGAAGGCTCTGGGGCCAACGTCCTGACTTTC. Drawing the rest from reference TRBV11-2 and TRBJ2-6, the complete variable domain is EAGVAQSPRYKIIEKRQSVAFWCNPISGHATLYWYQQILGQGPKLLIQFQNNGVVDDSQLPKDRFSAERLKGVDSTLKIQPAKLEDSAVYLCASSLEGSGANVLTFGAGSRLTVL.

Details on this clonotype: A single base separates this from a much larger clone, so it may be a read error. The DNA of the CDR3 is TGTGCCAGCAGCCCCAGCCAGGGGGCGGCCGAGGAGCTGTTTTTT. Its protein is CASSPSQGAAEELFF. This chain joins TRBV9 and TRBJ2-2; 8 bases map to TRBD1. There are 15 residues in the CDR3. The germline CDR1 and CDR2 sequences are SGDLS and YYNGEE. The J segment lost 10 bases and the V segment lost 4 bases, leaving 12 bases of the junction unmatched.

On this clonotype itself: With a much larger clone just one base away, this may be a read error. The genes are TRBV29-1 and TRBJ1-2, with D perhaps TRBD1 (6 bases). In germline, CDR1 is SQVTM, CDR2 ANQGSEA. The V gene lost 5 bases and the J gene lost 7 bases, with 20 bases spanning the gap. This CDR3 has 14 amino acids. CDR3 sequence (DNA): TGCAGCGTTACTCCTCCCCGGGGGGCGCCTGGCTACACCTTC. This sequence encodes CSVTPPRGAPGYTF.

The rearrangement joins TRBV4-1 to TRBJ2-7, with D perhaps matching TRBD1 or TRBD2 (5 bases each). CDR1 and CDR2 from the germline V gene are MGHRA and YSYEKL. CDR3 length: 16 amino acids. V lost 7 bases to trimming and J lost 5 bases, with 24 bases between them. The CDR3 region has the DNA TGCGCCAGCAACAGGACACTAGTAGGAGAGGGGAACGAGCAGTACTTC. This sequence encodes CASNRTLVGEGNEQYF.

As for this clonotype: One end of the junction varies from germline; a read error may be responsible. The rearrangement joins TRBV6-5 to TRBJ2-1; 12 bases align to TRBD2. The CDR3 has 15 residues. CDR1 and CDR2 (germline): MNHEY, SVGAGI. The CDR3 bases are TGTGCCACCAGTCTAGCGGGGGGGCTTATGAATGAGCAGTTCTTC. This codes for CATSLAGGLMNEQFF.

CDR3 bases: TGTGCCAGCAGCCCTGGTGGGGTAACCGTGACAGGGGAGCTAGCGGGCCCTACCTACGAGCAGTACTTC. Translating it yields CASSPGGVTVTGELAGPTYEQYF. This chain links TRBV28 with TRBJ2-7; D may correspond to TRBD1 or TRBD2 (8 bases each). The V gene's germline CDR1 is MDHEN and CDR2 SYDVKM. Trimming stripped 6 bases from V and 2 bases from J, with 41 bases between. The CDR3 has 23 residues. The full variable domain, with the rest looked up from reference TRBV28 and TRBJ2-7, is DVKVTQSSRYLVKRTGEKVFLECVQDMDHENMFWYRQDPGLGLRLIYFSYDVKMKEKGDIPEGYSVSREKKERFSLILESASTNQTSMYLCASSPGGVTVTGELAGPTYEQYFGPGTRLTVT.

This clonotype occurred a few times. The junction differs from germline at one of its ends, possibly a read error. The rearrangement links TRBV11-2 to TRBJ1-1; no definite D call. This CDR3 region has 12 residues. Germline CDR1 and CDR2: SGHAT and FQNNGV. The chain's CDR3 is CASTLSGTEAFF. The CDR3, as DNA: TGTGCAAGCACATTGAGTGGTACTGAAGCTTTCTTT.

In the case of this clonotype: This may be a read error: a much more frequent sequence differs by one nucleotide. The V gene is TRBV12-3 or TRBV12-4, the J gene TRBJ2-7; TRBD1 is a possible D gene (5 bases). V shed 5 bases and J shed 9 bases, with 26 bases lying between them. The CDR3 spans 16 residues. CDR3 region: CASSQAGSRGTYRQYF. The CDR3 DNA follows: TGTGCCAGCAGTCAGGCAGGGTCTAGGGGTACTTACAGGCAGTACTTC.

On this clonotype: At one of its ends the junction is not consistent with the germline gene, which may arise from a read error. The J gene is TRBJ1-1, the V gene TRBV29-1; TRBD1 is a possible D gene (6 bases). The germline gives CDR1 SQVTM, CDR2 ANQGSEA. This CDR3 contains 16 residues. In DNA form, the CDR3 reads TGTAGCGTGACCGGGACATGGGGGACTGGGGGCACTGAAGCTTTCTTT. It yields the protein CSVTGTWGTGGTEAFF.

As for this clonotype: A single base separates this from a much larger clone, so it may be a read error. The chain links TRBV21-1 to TRBJ1-6; the table names TRBD1, a call not compared with the DNA. TRBV21-1 is a documented pseudogene. This CDR3 region has 14 residues. The CDR3 DNA sequence: TGTGCCAGGTTCAGGGGTTCAATCAAATCACCCCTCCACTTT. It encodes CARFRGSIKSPLHF.

The chain recombines TRBV6-5 with TRBJ1-2; no clear D. The CDR3 length is 14 residues. Between the trimmed V and J ends, which lost 3 bases and 7 bases, there was a span of 15 bases. Germline lookup yields CDR1 MNHEY and CDR2 SVGAGI. The DNA for the CDR3 is TGTGCCAGCAGTTATTTTAGGCGTTTGAGTGGCTACACCTTC. Translated: CASSYFRRLSGYTF.

This clonotype occurred once. The chain carries TRBV4-3 and TRBJ2-1; D unresolved. The CDR3 sequence is 18 residues long. Looked up from germline, CDR1 is LGHNA and CDR2 is YSLEER. Trimming took 0 bases from V and 0 from J, leaving 15 bases between them. CDR3 protein: CASSQDLSRRHSYNEQFF. In DNA, the CDR3 is TGCGCCAGCAGCCAAGATTTATCACGGAGACACTCCTACAATGAGCAGTTCTTC.

Notes on this clonotype: Germline and junction disagree at one end, which may indicate a read error. The chain carries TRBV28 and TRBJ2-5; the D gene is possibly TRBD2 (5 bases). CDR3 length: 15 residues. The germline CDR1 and CDR2 sequences are MDHEN and SYDVKM. CDR3 sequence reads: CASSARVGDRETQYF. CDR3 bases: TGTGCGAGCAGCGCCCGGGTGGGAGATCGAGAGACCCAGTACTTC.

This clonotype was detected once. This may be a read error, as it is one base from a much larger clone. This rearrangement joins TRBV11-2 to TRBJ2-1; 9 positions agree with TRBD1. The CDR3 sequence is 15 residues long. Trimming cost V 5 bases and J 8 bases; bases outside gene matches: 10. Germline V gives CDR1 SGHAT, CDR2 FQNNGV. CDR3 bases: TGTGCCAGCAGCCCCGGACAGGGGTTCAGCTATGAGCAGTTCTTC. Its protein product is CASSPGQGFSYEQFF.

Of note for this clonotype: Germline and junction disagree at one end, which may indicate a read error. The chain links TRBV4-1 to TRBJ1-4; TRBD1 agrees at 12 bases. The CDR3 sequence is 17 residues long. Germline V gene lookup returns CDR1 MGHRA and CDR2 YSYEKL. This chain's CDR3 is CASSHLRDRGRREKLFF. In DNA, the CDR3 is TGCGCCAGCAGCCACCTCCGGGACAGGGGGCGACGTGAAAAACTGTTCTTT.

V usage is TRBV4-3 and J usage is TRBJ2-7; possible D gene TRBD2, 6 bases. Germline V gives CDR1 LGHNA, CDR2 YSLEER. V was clipped by 4 bases and J by 5 bases, with 18 bases between them. The CDR3 contains 15 residues. CDR3 protein: CASSLSAGSSNEQYF. CDR3 nucleotides: TGCGCCAGCAGCCTGTCGGCCGGGAGTAGCAACGAGCAGTACTTC.

On this clonotype itself: This is likely a read error, given that the CDR3 carries no conserved phenylalanine or tryptophan at its end. V and J are TRBV29-1 and TRBJ2-5, with 14 bases fitting TRBD2. The germline gives CDR1 SQVTM, CDR2 ANQGSEA. V lost 5 bases and J lost 2; bases outside the gene matches: 13. The CDR3 runs 18 residues. Here the CDR3 reads CSVLFYWTSGGKQETQYI. In nucleotides, the CDR3 is TGCAGCGTTCTATTCTATTGGACTAGCGGGGGGAAACAAGAGACCCAGTACATC.

This clonotype was counted a single time. One junction end disagrees with the germline gene, perhaps due to a read error. The chain combines TRBV10-2 with TRBJ1-1, with D perhaps TRBD1 (6 bases). CDR3 length equals 13 residues. The germline V gene has CDR1 WSHSY and CDR2 SAAADI. CDR3: CASHYRASTDAFF. Here the CDR3 DNA reads TGCGCCAGCCATTACAGGGCGAGCACTGACGCTTTCTTT.

The chain is built from TRBV6-5 and TRBJ2-7; 11 positions match TRBD2. CDR3 length: 15 residues. Germline loops: CDR1 MNHEY, CDR2 SVGAGI. DNA of the CDR3: TGTGTCTGCAGTTTGACTAGCGGGACTCCCTACGAGCAGTACTTC. Residues: CVCSLTSGTPYEQYF.

A remark on this clonotype: An end of the junction does not agree with germline; a read error may underlie this. V usage is TRBV12-3 or TRBV12-4 and J usage is TRBJ1-3, with 9 bases identical to TRBD1. The CDR3 covers 18 residues. CDR3 in DNA: TGTGTCAGCAGTCGTCCCGGGACAGGGATCGACTCTGGAAACATCATATATTTT. It yields the protein CVSSRPGTGIDSGNIIYF.

As for this clonotype: Just one base apart from a much larger clone, this may be a read error. This rearrangement joins TRBV5-4 to TRBJ1-1; D call uncertain. The CDR3 consists of 15 residues. With 6 bases removed from V and 1 base from J, the gap between germline ends came to 16 bases. CDR1 is SGHNT and CDR2 is YYREEE in the germline V gene (reference sequence). CDR3 DNA sequence: TGTGCCAGCACCTCACCCAAGGGAGAGAACACTGAAGCTTTCTTT. It translates to CASTSPKGENTEAFF.

V is TRBV11-2 and J is TRBJ2-5; the D is unclear. CDR1 is SGHAT and CDR2 is FQNNGV in the germline V gene. There are 14 residues in the CDR3. V lost 1 base, J lost 2 bases, and 8 bases lay in between. CDR3: CASSLGAVQETQYF. The CDR3 DNA follows: TGTGCCAGCAGCTTAGGGGCCGTTCAAGAGACCCAGTACTTC.

J is TRBJ1-2 and V is TRBV29-1; D uncertain. Trimming stripped 4 bases from V and 10 bases from J, with 28 bases between. CDR1 is SQVTM and CDR2 is ANQGSEA in the germline V gene. This CDR3 is built from 16 residues. The CDR3 loop reads CSVVPHQFSGEDAYTF. DNA for the CDR3: TGCAGCGTTGTCCCCCATCAATTCTCGGGAGAAGATGCCTACACCTTC.